This T cell receptor beta chain was identified in a study of tumor-infiltrating lymphocytes in primary liver carcinoma. Germline DNA was also extracted, and blood RNA derived from unsorted whole blood. About this clonotype: A read error may account for a junction end that differs from germline.

In germline, CDR1 is MNHEY, CDR2 SVGAGI. The CDR3 is 17 amino acids. Constant-region priming of 500 ng total RNA yielded TCR beta cDNA. What produced the TCR beta libraries was three nested multiplex PCR rounds using slightly modified ARM-PCR. A C-beta reverse primer and TRBV1-TRBV30 forward primers served in each of the first two PCR rounds, at approximately 10 cycles apiece. TCRdb analysed the multiplex PCR reads with MiXCR anew, one entry per CDR3 protein. The sample has 300,000 to 400,000 distinct CDR3 sequences; 65% are singletons. This TCR derives from a man in his forties or fifties with primary liver carcinoma and hepatitis B virus infection. V gene TRBV6-5 combines with J gene TRBJ1-6, with TRBD1 identical over 7 bases. Sequenced input: peripheral blood. The CDR3 nucleotides are TGTGCCGGCAGTTACACGATAGGCACAGGGGTCAATTCACACCTCCACTTT. Encoded protein: CAGSYTIGTGVNSHLHF.